Following are 16 T cell receptor beta chains from one sample sequenced in a study of high-grade serous ovarian cancer treatment subgroups. Using immunoSEQ multiplex PCR, the repertoire was profiled, and TCRdb retains in-frame clones only, with some absent. The repertoire has a few thousand clones, roughly 71% of them found once; the top ten carry 10% to 15%. Tumor samples were taken before definitive surgery or chemotherapy. The specimen was tumor tissue. The receptors derive from a human donor with high-grade serous ovarian cancer.

The chain couples TRBV10-3 to TRBJ1-3; no clear D. The germline V gene encodes CDR1 ENHRY and CDR2 SYGVKD. V lost 4 bases, J lost 0 bases, and 16 bases lay in between. There are 17 residues in the CDR3. Here the CDR3 reads CAISGHGRSDSGNTIYF. The CDR3 nucleotides are TGTGCCATCAGTGGCCATGGCAGGTCCGACTCTGGAAACACCATATATTTT.

This clone was recorded a few times. The chain couples TRBV7-2 to TRBJ1-1, with D possibly being TRBD1 (5 bases). V was shortened by 1 base and J by 1 base, with 13 bases between the two germline ends. The germline CDR1 and CDR2 sequences are SGHTA and FQGNSA. The CDR3 runs to 16 residues. The CDR3 region is CASSLVGTGRNTEAFF. In DNA form, the CDR3 reads TGTGCCAGCAGCTTAGTGGGCACAGGCCGGAACACTGAAGCTTTCTTT.

The chain is built from TRBV4-3 and TRBJ2-5; TRBD1 might be the D (5 bases). V lost 2 bases to trimming and J lost 0 bases, with 10 bases between them. The CDR3 is 15 amino acids. Per germline, CDR1 LGHNA and CDR2 YSLEER. The DNA for the CDR3 is TGCGCCAGCAGCCAATTCCAGGGTTACCAAGAGACCCAGTACTTC. Encoded protein: CASSQFQGYQETQYF.

The J gene is TRBJ1-6, the V gene TRBV14, with D uncertain. Germline CDR1 SGHDN, CDR2 FVKESK. Trimming took 3 bases from V and 9 from J, leaving 12 bases between them. The CDR3 runs to 14 residues. CDR3 DNA sequence: TGTGCCAGCAGCCACGAAGCAATAGCTTCACCCCTCCACTTT. Protein: CASSHEAIASPLHF.

The chain carries TRBV19 and TRBJ1-5, with 12 bases identical to TRBD1. This CDR3 is 15 amino acids long. Germline CDR1 reads LNHDA; CDR2 reads SQIVND (reference sequence). V was clipped by 3 bases and J by 6 bases; unmatched bases: 3. CDR3 coding DNA: TGTGCCAGTAGTATTGGGACAGGGGGCCCTCAGCCCCAGCATTTT. Encoded protein: CASSIGTGGPQPQHF. The full variable domain, with the rest looked up from reference TRBV19 and TRBJ1-5, is DGGITQSPKYLFRKEGQNVTLSCEQNLNHDAMYWYRQDPGQGLRLIYYSQIVNDFQKGDIAEGYSVSREKKESFPLTVTSAQKNPTAFYLCASSIGTGGPQPQHFGDGTRLSIL.

V and J are TRBV29-1 and TRBJ2-5, with D possibly matching TRBD2 (5 bases). The CDR3 length is 15 residues. CDR1 SQVTM and CDR2 ANQGSEA come from the germline V gene. Trimming stripped 0 bases from V and 2 bases from J, with 13 bases between. The CDR3 reads CSVEEGLGRQETQYF. The CDR3 DNA sequence: TGCAGCGTTGAAGAAGGACTCGGCCGGCAAGAGACCCAGTACTTC.

In this sample, this clone is large. The chain uses TRBV7-3 and TRBJ2-1; D gene uncertain. The CDR3 covers 13 residues. Germline CDR1 SGHTA, CDR2 FQGTGA. Between the trimmed V and J ends, which lost 4 bases and 3 bases, there was a span of 7 bases. Written as DNA, the CDR3 is TGTGCCAGCAGCTCGGCCCTCTACAATGAGCAGTTCTTC. Amino acids: CASSSALYNEQFF.

This clone occurred once. The chain is built from TRBV6-1 and TRBJ1-1, with TRBD1 identical over 9 bases. Germline V gene data show CDR1 as MNHNS and CDR2 as SASEGT. V shed 5 bases and J 5 bases; nucleotides not matched to a gene: 6. The CDR3 has 14 residues. CDR3 in amino acids: CASSRDRVQTEAFF. The CDR3 coding sequence is TGTGCCAGCAGTCGGGACAGGGTACAGACTGAAGCTTTCTTT.

The chain is built from TRBV27 and TRBJ1-1; 7 bases agree with TRBD1. The germline V gene has CDR1 MNHEY and CDR2 SMNVEV (reference sequence). J gave up 4 bases and V 6 bases, and 8 bases lay outside the gene matches. This CDR3 is built from 14 residues. In DNA form, the CDR3 reads TGTGCCAGCAGCGACGACGCAGGGGGCACTGAAGCTTTCTTT. Its protein product is CASSDDAGGTEAFF.

The chain uses TRBV5-1 and TRBJ2-5; 9 bases fit TRBD1. CDR1 SGHRS and CDR2 YFSETQ come from the germline V gene. The V and J ends lost 4 bases and 4 bases, in that order; junction bases with no gene match: 8. The CDR3 has 15 residues. For the CDR3, the DNA is TGCGCCAGCAGCATTGGACAGGGGATTGGAGAGACCCAGTACTTC. This encodes CASSIGQGIGETQYF.

This chain links TRBV10-1 with TRBJ2-1, with 12 bases that match TRBD1. After removal of 3 bases from V and 7 bases from J, the junction contained 7 bases not matched to a gene. CDR1 and CDR2 (germline): WNHNN, SYGVQD (reference sequence). The length of the CDR3 is 16 residues. CDR3: CASSELGTGGWNEQFF. The CDR3 bases are TGCGCCAGCAGTGAACTCGGGACAGGGGGCTGGAATGAGCAGTTCTTC.

The rearrangement uses TRBV29-1 and TRBJ2-1, with D perhaps TRBD1 (6 bases). Looked up from germline, CDR1 is SQVTM and CDR2 is ANQGSEA. Trimming took 7 bases from V and 7 from J, leaving 11 bases between them. This CDR3 is 11 amino acids long. This CDR3 is CSGLQGNEQFF. The CDR3 DNA follows: TGCAGCGGCCTACAGGGAAATGAGCAGTTCTTC.

This chain uses TRBV5-1 with TRBJ2-6, with a tentative D call TRBD1 (6 bases). The CDR3 loop spans 17 amino acids. Germline V lookup: CDR1 SGHRS, CDR2 YFSETQ. The germline V and J ends were trimmed by 0 bases and 3 bases, with 13 bases remaining between them. The CDR3 DNA sequence: TGCGCCAGCAGCTTGGGACCAGGGGATAGTGGGGCCAACGTCCTGACTTTC. Residues: CASSLGPGDSGANVLTF.

This clone was detected only once. This chain uses TRBV27 with TRBJ1-2, with 7 positions matching TRBD1. The J segment lost 3 bases and the V segment lost 2 bases, leaving 6 bases of the junction unmatched. Germline V gene sequence: CDR1 MNHEY, CDR2 SMNVEV (reference sequence). The CDR3 is 15 amino acids. Here the CDR3 reads CASSLRPGQHYGYTF. The CDR3 DNA sequence: TGTGCCAGCAGTTTACGCCCGGGACAGCACTATGGCTACACCTTC.

This sequence joins TRBV29-1 and TRBJ2-1; no reliable D call. V lost 6 bases, J lost 4 bases, and 4 bases lay in between. This CDR3 comprises 10 residues. CDR1 is SQVTM and CDR2 is ANQGSEA in the germline V gene. The CDR3 region has the DNA TGCAGCGTCGAGTACAATGAGCAGTTCTTC. Protein product: CSVEYNEQFF.

This clone has a single count. The rearrangement links TRBV10-3 to TRBJ2-6; 7 nucleotides agree with TRBD1. V dropped 9 bases and J dropped 2; count of bases not matched to a gene: 7. The germline V gene encodes CDR1 ENHRY and CDR2 SYGVKD. This CDR3 spans 15 amino acids. The CDR3 region is CAISPGGAGANVLTF. DNA for the CDR3: TGTGCCATATCGCCAGGGGGAGCTGGGGCCAACGTCCTGACTTTC.